This T cell receptor beta chain is from a study of T cells in Graves' hyperthyroidism and ophthalmopathy. V gave up 0 bases and J gave up 6 bases, with 9 bases separating them. This CDR3 region has 13 residues. Germline CDR1 is DFQATT and CDR2 is SNEGSKA (reference sequence). TCR beta CDR3 regions were amplified from RNA. The HTBI primer set served for first-round RT-PCR of the TCR CDR3. MiXCR, applied by TCRdb to the multiplex PCR reads, yields one record per CDR3 protein. The repertoire holds roughly 650,000 distinct CDR3 sequences, with about 16% as singletons. The TCR sequence derives from a woman aged 40 to 49 with Graves' ophthalmopathy. The chain couples TRBV20-1 to TRBJ2-1; D not certain. Sequencing input: blood. As DNA, the CDR3 is TGCAGTGCTAGAGACCTCCGGAGCAATGAGCAGTTCTTC. Translating it yields CSARDLRSNEQFF.